This TCR beta chain was profiled in a study of T cells after yellow fever vaccination. TCR cDNA was made by 5'RACE template switching, adding a universal primer site and UMIs. TCRdb passed the 5' RACE reads through MiXCR, listing each CDR3 protein once. The sample has 500,000 to 650,000 distinct CDR3 sequences; over 9% are singletons. This CDR3 is built from 15 residues. V was clipped by 0 bases and J by 5 bases; unmatched bases: 3. In germline, CDR1 is LGHNA, CDR2 YSLEER. At least ten counts were recorded for this clonotype. Its cognate antigen is unknown. Study-wide results and limits: CD4 and CD8 compartments shared a small share of clonotypes. In post-booster samples, most primary-vaccination clones reappeared (under 98% CD4, 88% CD8).

V and J are TRBV4-3 and TRBJ1-4, with 7 bases lining up with TRBD1. This TCR was recovered from a man aged 25 to 45 who received the YFV17D yellow fever vaccine. This material consisted of PBMCs, taken on the day of the yellow fever booster vaccination. The CDR3 loop reads CASSQDMTGNEKLFF. CDR3 DNA: TGCGCCAGCAGCCAAGATATGACAGGGAATGAAAAACTGTTTTTT.